This T cell receptor beta chain comes out of a study of Graves' ophthalmopathy and Graves' hyperthyroidism. Trimming cost V 8 bases and J 5 bases, with 21 bases left between them. Germline-derived CDR1 and CDR2 are MGHDK and SYGVNS. The CDR3 totals 16 residues. Concerning this clonotype: A clone one base away is much larger, so this may be a read error.

TCR beta CDR3 regions were amplified from RNA transcripts. RT-PCR was first run with HTBI primers, then multiplex PCR in a second round. TCRdb re-called the multiplex PCR reads with MiXCR, one entry per CDR3 protein. Of hundreds of thousands of distinct CDR3 sequences listed, about 40% are singletons. Sequencing was performed on peripheral blood. The sequence derives from an adult man with Graves' ophthalmopathy. This chain links TRBV25-1 with TRBJ1-4; D possibly corresponds to TRBD1 (6 bases). For the CDR3, the DNA is TGTGCCAGCTGTTACTCGATAACGGGGGGCAATGAAAAACTGTTTTTT. Its protein product is CASCYSITGGNEKLFF. The variable domain in full, with the rest retrieved from reference TRBV25-1 and TRBJ1-4, is EADIYQTPRYLVIGTGKKITLECSQTMGHDKMYWYQQDPGMELHLIHYSYGVNSTEKGDLSSESTVSRIRTEHFPLTLESARPSHTSQYLCASCYSITGGNEKLFFGSGTQLSVL.